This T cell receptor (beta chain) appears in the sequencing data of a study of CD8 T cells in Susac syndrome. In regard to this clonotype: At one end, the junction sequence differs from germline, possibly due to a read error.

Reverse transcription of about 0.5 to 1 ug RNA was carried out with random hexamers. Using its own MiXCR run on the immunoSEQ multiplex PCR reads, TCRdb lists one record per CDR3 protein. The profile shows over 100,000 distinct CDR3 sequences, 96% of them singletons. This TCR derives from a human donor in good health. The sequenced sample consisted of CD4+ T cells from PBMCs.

In nucleotides, the CDR3 is TGTGCCAGCCGCTTCGGATCGGGACAGGGGGCCTACGAGCAGTACTTC. Residues: CASRFGSGQGAYEQYF. The rearrangement links TRBV5-6 to TRBJ2-7, with 11 bases that match TRBD1. Germline V CDR1 and CDR2: SGHDT, YYEEEE. This CDR3 comprises 16 residues. Using reference TRBV5-6 and TRBJ2-7 for the parts outside the CDR3, the full variable domain is DAGVTQSPTHLIKTRGQQVTLRCSPKSGHDTVSWYQQALGQGPQFIFQYYEEEERQRGNFPDRFSGHQFPNYSSELNVNALLLGDSALYLCASRFGSGQGAYEQYFGPGTRLTVT.